Each of the 10 T cell receptor beta chains below was sequenced from the same sample in a study of blood T cell repertoires in COVID-19 (TCRdb year 2020). The library came from the immunoSEQ multiplex PCR assay. TCRdb's version of the immuneACCESS table is confined to in-frame rearrangements and falls short of the full clone set. An unresolved V gene accounts for under half of the shortfall where checked; the remainder is of unknown origin. For this sample the table gives about 99,000 clones, of which nearly 90% were detected only once. Of the sample, 2.5% to 3.5% is held by the ten largest clones. The sample was peripheral blood. These receptors all stem from a man between 45 and 60 years old in a cohort sampled during active COVID-19.

J is TRBJ2-4 and V is TRBV6-1, with TRBD2 matching over 9 bases. Germline V gives CDR1 MNHNS, CDR2 SASEGT. V shed 1 base and J 5 bases; nucleotides not matched to a gene: 6. The CDR3 consists of 16 residues. The DNA of the CDR3 is TGTGCCAGCAGTGAAGGAGGCGGGGGGGCCCAAAACATTCAGTACTTC. The encoded protein is CASSEGGGGAQNIQYF.

The chain couples TRBV19 to TRBJ2-7; D gene uncertain. Germline CDR1 and CDR2: LNHDA and SQIVND (reference sequence). V was trimmed by 2 bases and J by 0 bases, leaving 8 bases between them. This CDR3 is 14 amino acids long. CDR3 protein: CASSITASSYEQYV. Here the CDR3 DNA reads TGTGCCAGTAGTATAACCGCCAGCTCCTACGAGCAGTACGTC.

This clone occurred a few times. The rearrangement uses TRBV28 and TRBJ2-7, with 12 bases matching TRBD2. V shed 6 bases, J shed 2 bases, and the junction held 11 bases outside the gene matches. Germline assignment: CDR1 MDHEN and CDR2 SYDVKM. CDR3 length: 17 residues. The CDR3 region has the DNA TGTGCCAGCAGCCTAACCTCCTGGACTAGCGGGGCCTACGAGCAGTACGTC. This sequence encodes CASSLTSWTSGAYEQYV.

The gene calls are TRBV11-3 and TRBJ2-2, with TRBD2 matching over 10 bases. Germline V lookup: CDR1 SGHNT, CDR2 YENEEA. The CDR3 contains 17 residues. Trimming at V came to 3 bases and at J to 2 bases, leaving 6 bases not matched to a gene. The CDR3 bases are TGTGCCAGCAGCTTCGCCAGCGGGGGGGCTAACACCGGGGAGCTGTTTTTT. Translation gives CASSFASGGANTGELFF. Based on the CDR3 plus reference TRBV11-3 and TRBJ2-2, the full variable domain is EAGVVQSPRYKIIEKKQPVAFWCNPISGHNTLYWYLQNLGQGPELLIRYENEEAVDDSQLPKDRFSAERLKGVDSTLKIQPAELGDSAVYLCASSFASGGANTGELFFGEGSRLTVL.

The gene calls are TRBV7-8 and TRBJ1-2; 8 bases line up with TRBD1. This CDR3 has 16 residues. Germline CDR1 SGHVS, CDR2 FQNEAQ. J lost 4 bases, V lost 0 bases, and 7 bases had no gene match. For the CDR3, the DNA is TGTGCCAGCAGCTTAGCTTCTGGACAGGGAGGCTATGGCTACACCTTC. This codes for CASSLASGQGGYGYTF.

The chain couples TRBV28 to TRBJ1-2, with 9 positions matching TRBD1. The V gene's germline CDR1 is MDHEN and CDR2 SYDVKM. With V trimmed by 6 bases and J by 4 bases, 3 bases remained unmatched. CDR3 length: 13 residues. The CDR3: CASRRGQGYGYTF. The CDR3, as DNA: TGTGCCAGCAGGCGGGGACAGGGCTATGGCTACACCTTC.

The chain uses TRBV9 and TRBJ2-1, with 8 positions matching TRBD2. The CDR3 covers 14 residues. V shed 0 bases and J 8 bases; nucleotides not matched to a gene: 4. Per the germline V gene, CDR1 is SGDLS and CDR2 is YYNGEE. As DNA, the CDR3 is TGTGCCAGCAGCGTAGTAACTAGCGGTGATGAGCAGTTCTTC. As protein: CASSVVTSGDEQFF.

V gene TRBV5-4 combines with J gene TRBJ2-3, with TRBD2 matching 8 bases. The CDR3 is 17 residues long. Germline V gene data show CDR1 as SGHNT and CDR2 as YYREEE (reference sequence). Trimming removed 4 bases from V and 0 bases from J; junction bases left unmatched: 10. The CDR3 DNA sequence: TGTGCCAGCAGCCCGTTAGCGGGGTCCCTTAGCACAGATACGCAGTATTTT. Its translation is CASSPLAGSLSTDTQYF.

V usage is TRBV6-1 and J usage is TRBJ2-3; TRBD2 aligns across 7 bases. V was pared by 2 bases and J by 0 bases, with 8 bases of the junction left unmatched. The CDR3 covers 17 residues. Germline lookup yields CDR1 MNHNS and CDR2 SASEGT. The CDR3 region is CASSEFGGFASTDTQYF. CDR3 coding DNA: TGTGCCAGCAGTGAATTCGGGGGGTTTGCTAGCACAGATACGCAGTATTTT.

This clone has a single count. The genes are TRBV15 and TRBJ2-3; 7 bases align to TRBD2. Germline loops: CDR1 LNHNV, CDR2 YYDKDF (reference sequence). This CDR3 comprises 16 residues. The V segment lost 0 bases and the J segment 5 bases; nucleotides outside the gene matches: 8. The CDR3 region has the DNA TGTGCCACCAGCAGAGATTGGGGCGGGGGTAGAGATACGCAGTATTTT. This codes for CATSRDWGGGRDTQYF.